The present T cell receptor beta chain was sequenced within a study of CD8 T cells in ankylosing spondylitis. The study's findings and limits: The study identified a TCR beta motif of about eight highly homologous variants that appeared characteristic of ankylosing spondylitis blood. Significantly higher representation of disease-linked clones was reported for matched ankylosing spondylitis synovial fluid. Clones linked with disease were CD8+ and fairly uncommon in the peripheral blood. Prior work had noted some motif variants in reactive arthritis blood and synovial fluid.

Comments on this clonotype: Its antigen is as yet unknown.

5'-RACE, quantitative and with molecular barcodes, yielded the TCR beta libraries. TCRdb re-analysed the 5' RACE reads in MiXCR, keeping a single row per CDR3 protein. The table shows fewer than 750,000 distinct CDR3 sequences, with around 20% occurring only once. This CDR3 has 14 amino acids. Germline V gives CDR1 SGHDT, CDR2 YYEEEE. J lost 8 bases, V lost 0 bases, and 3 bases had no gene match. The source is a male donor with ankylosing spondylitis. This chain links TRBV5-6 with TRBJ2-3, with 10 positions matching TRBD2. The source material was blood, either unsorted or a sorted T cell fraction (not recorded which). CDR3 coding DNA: TGTGCCAGCAGCTTGGAGCCTAGCGGGGGTACGCAGTATTTT. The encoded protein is CASSLEPSGGTQYF.